A selection of T cell receptor beta chains follows, all from one sample in a study of cytomegalovirus exposure and HLA in healthy donors. Measured with immunoSEQ multiplex PCR; TCRdb has only the in-frame clones, and not every one. Here the sample spans about 110,000 clones, approximately 86% being singletons. The source material was PBMCs. The origin of the receptors is a man aged 35-49 years in good health and CMV-seronegative. The CDR3 runs from the conserved cysteine through the conserved F or W. The order of the fields is D gene, J gene, V gene, clone size, CDR3 protein, CDR3 DNA. The D gene is left open where the match is weak. The size of a clone is reported for some rows only, either as once, few or many, or as a class for expanded clones.

d_gene: TRBD1; j_gene: TRBJ1-1; v_gene: TRBV7-2; abundance: NA; CDR3aa: CASSSDRGRGAFF; CDR3nt: TGTGCCAGCAGCTCCGACAGGGGCCGAGGAGCTTTCTTT
d_gene: NA; j_gene: TRBJ2-5; v_gene: TRBV28; abundance: NA; CDR3aa: CASSRETQYF; CDR3nt: TGTGCCAGCAGTCGAGAGACCCAGTACTTC
d_gene: TRBD1; j_gene: TRBJ1-2; v_gene: TRBV4-1; abundance: NA; CDR3aa: CASSPVDRVFYGYTF; CDR3nt: TGCGCCAGCAGCCCTGTGGACAGGGTTTTTTATGGCTACACCTTC
d_gene: NA; j_gene: TRBJ2-3; v_gene: TRBV5-1; abundance: once; CDR3aa: CASSHGTHLGTDTQYF; CDR3nt: TGCGCCAGCAGCCACGGGACTCATCTAGGCACAGATACGCAGTATTTT
d_gene: TRBD1; j_gene: TRBJ1-2; v_gene: TRBV2; abundance: NA; CDR3aa: CASRGQQGSYGYTF; CDR3nt: TGTGCCAGCAGGGGACAGCAAGGTAGCTATGGCTACACCTTC
d_gene: NA; j_gene: TRBJ2-7; v_gene: TRBV7-8; abundance: NA; CDR3aa: CASTGSAGISYEQYF; CDR3nt: TGTGCCAGCACCGGTTCAGCAGGCATAAGCTACGAGCAGTACTTC
d_gene: TRBD1; j_gene: TRBJ1-2; v_gene: TRBV5-4; abundance: NA; CDR3aa: CASSFQRTGSGYTF; CDR3nt: TGTGCCAGCAGCTTTCAGAGGACAGGGTCTGGCTACACCTTC
d_gene: NA; j_gene: TRBJ1-5; v_gene: TRBV4-3; abundance: NA; CDR3aa: CASSQDPRGGKPQHF; CDR3nt: TGCGCCAGCAGCCAAGATCCGAGGGGGGGGAAGCCCCAGCATTTT
d_gene: TRBD1; j_gene: TRBJ2-2; v_gene: TRBV5-1; abundance: NA; CDR3aa: CASSLGTGFAGELFF; CDR3nt: TGCGCCAGCAGCCTAGGGACAGGGTTCGCCGGGGAGCTGTTTTTT
d_gene: NA; j_gene: TRBJ1-1; v_gene: TRBV28; abundance: once; CDR3aa: CAAAGAGMNTEAFF; CDR3nt: TGTGCCGCGGCCGGGGCGGGGATGAACACTGAAGCTTTCTTT
d_gene: NA; j_gene: TRBJ1-2; v_gene: TRBV18; abundance: NA; CDR3aa: CASSVRGVNYGYTF; CDR3nt: TGTGCCAGCTCAGTCAGGGGAGTCAACTATGGCTACACCTTC
d_gene: NA; j_gene: TRBJ1-1; v_gene: TRBV28; abundance: NA; CDR3aa: CAINRNTEAFF; CDR3nt: TGTGCCATCAACAGGAACACTGAAGCTTTCTTT
d_gene: NA; j_gene: TRBJ2-3; v_gene: TRBV7-3; abundance: few; CDR3aa: CASSLSSSHTDTQYF; CDR3nt: TGTGCCAGCAGCTTAAGTAGTAGCCACACAGATACGCAGTATTTT
d_gene: TRBD2; j_gene: TRBJ2-7; v_gene: TRBV20-1; abundance: once; CDR3aa: CSARGGKYF; CDR3nt: TGCAGTGCCCGGGGGGGAAAGTACTTC
d_gene: NA; j_gene: TRBJ1-1; v_gene: TRBV29-1; abundance: few; CDR3aa: CSVQQGLGTEAFF; CDR3nt: TGCAGCGTCCAACAGGGTCTGGGCACTGAAGCTTTCTTT
d_gene: TRBD1; j_gene: TRBJ1-1; v_gene: TRBV30; abundance: NA; CDR3aa: CAWSVGTGDTEAFF; CDR3nt: TGTGCCTGGAGTGTAGGGACAGGGGACACTGAAGCTTTCTTT
d_gene: TRBD1; j_gene: TRBJ1-5; v_gene: TRBV5-5; abundance: NA; CDR3aa: CASSPSPQGAGNQPQHF; CDR3nt: TGTGCCAGCAGCCCCTCCCCCCAGGGGGCAGGCAATCAGCCCCAGCATTTT
d_gene: NA; j_gene: TRBJ2-2; v_gene: TRBV7-7; abundance: NA; CDR3aa: CASSLGRGTGELFF; CDR3nt: TGTGCCAGCAGCTTAGGCAGGGGCACCGGGGAGCTGTTTTTT
d_gene: NA; j_gene: TRBJ2-2; v_gene: TRBV9; abundance: NA; CDR3aa: CASSVDSGELFF; CDR3nt: TGTGCCAGCAGCGTAGACTCCGGGGAGCTGTTTTTT
d_gene: TRBD1; j_gene: TRBJ1-1; v_gene: TRBV29-1; abundance: NA; CDR3aa: CSGSFLGQGGTEAFF; CDR3nt: TGCAGCGGTTCATTCCTCGGACAGGGGGGCACTGAAGCTTTCTTT
d_gene: TRBD1; j_gene: TRBJ1-5; v_gene: TRBV19; abundance: NA; CDR3aa: CASNLDTGVRQPQHF; CDR3nt: TGTGCCAGTAATCTGGATACAGGGGTACGTCAGCCCCAGCATTTT
d_gene: NA; j_gene: TRBJ2-2; v_gene: TRBV5-1; abundance: once; CDR3aa: CASSPLGVPNTGELFF; CDR3nt: TGCGCCAGCAGCCCCCTAGGGGTCCCGAACACCGGGGAGCTGTTTTTT
d_gene: NA; j_gene: TRBJ2-5; v_gene: TRBV5-4; abundance: NA; CDR3aa: CASSSRGQETQYF; CDR3nt: TGTGCCAGCAGCTCCCGAGGCCAAGAGACCCAGTACTTC